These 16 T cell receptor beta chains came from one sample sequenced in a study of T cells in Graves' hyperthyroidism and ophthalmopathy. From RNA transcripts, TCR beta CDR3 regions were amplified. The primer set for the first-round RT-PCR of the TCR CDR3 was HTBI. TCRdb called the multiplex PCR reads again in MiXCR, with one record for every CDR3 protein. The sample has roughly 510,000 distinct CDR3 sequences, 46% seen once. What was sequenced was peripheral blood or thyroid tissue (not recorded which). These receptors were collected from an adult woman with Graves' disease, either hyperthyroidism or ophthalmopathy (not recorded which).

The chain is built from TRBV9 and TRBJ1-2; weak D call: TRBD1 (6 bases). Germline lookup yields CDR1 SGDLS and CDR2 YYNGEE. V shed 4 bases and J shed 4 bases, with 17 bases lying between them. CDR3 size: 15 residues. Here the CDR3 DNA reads TGTGCCAGCAGCACGCGGAAGGAGGGGGGCTATGGCTACACCTTC. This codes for CASSTRKEGGYGYTF.

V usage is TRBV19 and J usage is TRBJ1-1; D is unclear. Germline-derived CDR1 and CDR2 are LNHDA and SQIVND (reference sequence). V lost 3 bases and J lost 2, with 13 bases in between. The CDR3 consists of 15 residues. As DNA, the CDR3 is TGTGCCAGTAGTATTTACCCCACGCCAAACACTGAAGCTTTCTTT. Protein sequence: CASSIYPTPNTEAFF.

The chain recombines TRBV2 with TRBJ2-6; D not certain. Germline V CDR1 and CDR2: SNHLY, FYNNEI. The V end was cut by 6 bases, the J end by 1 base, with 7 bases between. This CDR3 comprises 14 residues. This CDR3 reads CASRDQSGANVLTF. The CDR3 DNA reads TGTGCCAGCAGGGACCAGTCTGGGGCCAACGTCCTGACTTTC.

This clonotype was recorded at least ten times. In nucleotides, the CDR3 is TGTGCCAGCAGCTCCAGCCGGGAGACCCAGTACTTC. This sequence encodes CASSSSRETQYF. This chain joins TRBV7-6 and TRBJ2-5; unclear D gene. This CDR3 region has 12 residues. From germline, CDR1 is SGHVS and CDR2 FNYEAQ. V lost 4 bases to trimming and J lost 5 bases, with 8 bases between them.

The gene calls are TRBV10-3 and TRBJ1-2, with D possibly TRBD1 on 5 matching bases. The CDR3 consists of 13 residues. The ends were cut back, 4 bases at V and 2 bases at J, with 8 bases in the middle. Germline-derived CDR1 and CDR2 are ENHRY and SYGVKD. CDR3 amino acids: CAISGQGNYGYTF. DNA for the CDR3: TGTGCCATCAGTGGGCAGGGCAACTATGGCTACACCTTC.

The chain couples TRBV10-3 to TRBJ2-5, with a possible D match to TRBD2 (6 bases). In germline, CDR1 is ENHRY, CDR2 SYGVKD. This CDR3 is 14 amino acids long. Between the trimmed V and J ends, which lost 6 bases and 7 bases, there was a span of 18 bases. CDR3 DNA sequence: TGTGCCATCAGACGCTCCCGGGTCGGGGGGACCCAGTACTTC. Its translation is CAIRRSRVGGTQYF.

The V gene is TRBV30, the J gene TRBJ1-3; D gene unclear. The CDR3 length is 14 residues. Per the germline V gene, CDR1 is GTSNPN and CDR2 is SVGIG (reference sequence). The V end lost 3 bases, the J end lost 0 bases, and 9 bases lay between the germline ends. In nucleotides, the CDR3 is TGTGCCTGGAGAACAGCGGGCTCTGGAAACACCATATATTTT. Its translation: CAWRTAGSGNTIYF.

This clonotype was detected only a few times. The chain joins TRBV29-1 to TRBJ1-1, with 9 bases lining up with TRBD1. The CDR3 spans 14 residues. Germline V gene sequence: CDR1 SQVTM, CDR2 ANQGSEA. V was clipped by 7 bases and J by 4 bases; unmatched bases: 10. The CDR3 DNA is TGCAGCGCCCGACAGGGGGAACGGGCCACTGAAGCTTTCTTT. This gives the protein CSARQGERATEAFF.

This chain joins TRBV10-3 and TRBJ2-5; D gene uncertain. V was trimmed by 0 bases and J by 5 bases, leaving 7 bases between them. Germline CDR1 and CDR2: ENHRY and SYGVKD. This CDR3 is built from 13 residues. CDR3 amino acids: CAISESVRETQYF. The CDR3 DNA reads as TGTGCCATCAGTGAGTCGGTGCGGGAGACCCAGTACTTC.

The CDR3 DNA is TGCAGCGTTAGCGGCCCCTACGAGCAGTACTTC. It is translated as CSVSGPYEQYF. The chain carries TRBV29-1 and TRBJ2-7, with a possible D match to TRBD2 (5 bases). The V end lost 5 bases, the J end lost 2 bases, and 7 bases lay between the germline ends. Germline values: CDR1 SQVTM, CDR2 ANQGSEA. The CDR3 totals 11 residues.

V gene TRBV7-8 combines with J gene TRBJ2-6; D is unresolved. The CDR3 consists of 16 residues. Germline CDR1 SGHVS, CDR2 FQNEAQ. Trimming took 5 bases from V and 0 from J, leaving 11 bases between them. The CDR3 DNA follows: TGTGCCAGCAGCCGAGGACCTCTCTCTGGGGCCAACGTCCTGACTTTC. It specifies CASSRGPLSGANVLTF.

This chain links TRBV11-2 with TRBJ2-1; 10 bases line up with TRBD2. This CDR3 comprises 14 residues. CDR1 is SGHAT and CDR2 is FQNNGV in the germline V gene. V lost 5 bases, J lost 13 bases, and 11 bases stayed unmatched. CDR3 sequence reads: CASSVGTSVETQFF. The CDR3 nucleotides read TGTGCCAGCAGCGTCGGGACTAGCGTTGAGACCCAGTTCTTC.

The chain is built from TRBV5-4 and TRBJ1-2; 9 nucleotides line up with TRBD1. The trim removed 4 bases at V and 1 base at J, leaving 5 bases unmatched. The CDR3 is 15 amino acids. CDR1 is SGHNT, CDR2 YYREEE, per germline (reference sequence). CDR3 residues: CASSRDRGDNYGYTF. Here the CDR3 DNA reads TGTGCCAGCAGCCGAGACAGGGGGGATAACTATGGCTACACCTTC.

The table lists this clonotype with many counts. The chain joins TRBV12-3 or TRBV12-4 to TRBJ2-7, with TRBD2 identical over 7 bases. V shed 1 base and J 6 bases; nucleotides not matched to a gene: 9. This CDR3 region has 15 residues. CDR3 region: CASSLGLAGEGEQYF. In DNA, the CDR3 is TGTGCCAGCAGTTTAGGACTTGCGGGAGAGGGCGAGCAGTACTTC.

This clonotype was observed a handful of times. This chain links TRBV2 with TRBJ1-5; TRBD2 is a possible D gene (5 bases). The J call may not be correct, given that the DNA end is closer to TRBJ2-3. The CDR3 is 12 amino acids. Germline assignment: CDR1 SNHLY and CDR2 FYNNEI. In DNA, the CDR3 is TGTGCCAGCATCCCCGCGGGCGAGACCCAGTATTTT. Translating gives CASIPAGETQYF.

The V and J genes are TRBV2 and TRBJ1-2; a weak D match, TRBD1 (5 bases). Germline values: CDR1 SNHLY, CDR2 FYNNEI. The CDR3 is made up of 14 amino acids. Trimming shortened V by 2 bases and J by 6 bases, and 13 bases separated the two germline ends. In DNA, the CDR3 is TGTGCCAGCAGTGAAAGAGGAGGCAGGGATGGCTACACCTTC. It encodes CASSERGGRDGYTF. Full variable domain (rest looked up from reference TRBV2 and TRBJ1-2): EPEVTQTPSHQVTQMGQEVILRCVPISNHLYFYWYRQILGQKVEFLVSFYNNEISEKSEIFDDQFSVERPDGSNFTLKIRSTKLEDSAMYFCASSERGGRDGYTFGSGTRLTVV.